These 26 T cell receptor beta chains share one sample of origin, sequenced in a study of T cells in Graves' hyperthyroidism and ophthalmopathy. Amplified TCR beta CDR3 regions came from RNA transcripts. First-round RT-PCR of the TCR CDR3 relied on the HTBI primer set. In TCRdb, the multiplex PCR reads were re-called with MiXCR into one record per CDR3 protein. The data hold over 500,000 distinct CDR3 sequences, with about 15% observed a single time. Material for sequencing was blood. The receptors shown here come from a woman in her twenties or thirties with Graves' ophthalmopathy.

There are many counts of this clonotype. The CDR3, as DNA: TGTGCCAGCAGCCCACGAATCGACAGGTTGAACACCGGGGAGCTGTTTTTT. This translates into CASSPRIDRLNTGELFF. The chain combines TRBV7-8 with TRBJ2-2; a possible D gene is TRBD1 (6 bases). Trimming removed 5 bases at V and 1 base at J, with 17 bases between. Germline CDR1 SGHVS, CDR2 FQNEAQ. The CDR3 runs 17 residues. Variable domain in full (rest from reference TRBV7-8 and TRBJ2-2): GAGVSQSPRYKVAKRGQDVALRCDPISGHVSLFWYQQALGQGPEFLTYFQNEAQLDKSGLPSDRFFAERPEGSVSTLKIQRTQQEDSAVYLCASSPRIDRLNTGELFFGEGSRLTVL.

V gene TRBV5-1 combines with J gene TRBJ2-2; possible D gene TRBD2, 5 bases. The ends were cut back, 2 bases at V and 5 bases at J, with 7 bases in the middle. Germline CDR1 reads SGHRS; CDR2 reads YFSETQ. There are 13 residues in the CDR3. The CDR3 sequence: CASSLWRTGELFF. The DNA of the CDR3 is TGCGCCAGCAGCTTATGGAGGACCGGGGAGCTGTTTTTT.

This clonotype came up many times. As DNA, the CDR3 is TGTGCCAGCAGCCCGGGTTCAACAGGGTACTATGGCTACACCTTC. Its translation: CASSPGSTGYYGYTF. V is TRBV7-9 and J is TRBJ1-2; tentative D call: TRBD1 (6 bases). V was pared by 5 bases and J by 3 bases, with 16 bases between. Germline V gene sequence: CDR1 SEHNR, CDR2 FQNEAQ (reference sequence). The CDR3 has 15 amino acids. Filled out from reference TRBV7-9 and TRBJ1-2, the complete variable domain reads DTGVSQNPRHKITKRGQNVTFRCDPISEHNRLYWYRQTLGQGPEFLTYFQNEAQLEKSRLLSDRFSAERPKGSFSTLEIQRTEQGDSAMYLCASSPGSTGYYGYTFGSGTRLTVV.

The chain joins TRBV3-1 to TRBJ2-5; 13 nucleotides line up with TRBD2. The CDR3 runs 16 residues. CDR1 is LGHDT, CDR2 YNNKEL, per germline (reference sequence). The V and J ends lost 4 bases and 4 bases, in that order; junction bases with no gene match: 6. CDR3 protein: CASSLGLAGVGETQYF. CDR3 DNA: TGTGCCAGCAGCCTCGGACTAGCGGGAGTTGGAGAGACCCAGTACTTC.

This clonotype showed up many times. The V gene is TRBV30, the J gene TRBJ2-1; 14 positions match TRBD2. V was pared by 2 bases and J by 10 bases, with 7 bases of the junction left unmatched. Germline-derived CDR1 and CDR2 are GTSNPN and SVGIG (reference sequence). CDR3 length: 15 amino acids. CDR3: CAWSMGLAGVREQFF. The CDR3, as DNA: TGTGCCTGGAGTATGGGACTAGCGGGAGTTAGGGAGCAGTTCTTC.

To note about this clonotype: The junction shows a germline mismatch at one end, possibly a read error. The gene calls are TRBV28 and TRBJ2-5; TRBD1 aligns across 7 bases. The CDR3 contains 17 residues. Germline loops: CDR1 MDHEN, CDR2 SYDVKM. CDR3 protein: CAGSLDRGTDSQETQYF. Here the CDR3 DNA reads TGTGCCGGCAGCCTTGATCGAGGGACAGACAGTCAAGAGACCCAGTACTTC. Using reference TRBV28 and TRBJ2-5 for the parts outside the CDR3, the full variable domain is DVKVTQSSRYLVKRTGEKVFLECVQDMDHENMFWYRQDPGLGLRLIYFSYDVKMKEKGDIPEGYSVSREKKERFSLILESASTNQTSMYLCAGSLDRGTDSQETQYFGPGTRLLVL.

With regard to this clonotype: This could be a read error, since a much larger clone is one nucleotide away. The rearrangement uses TRBV10-2 and TRBJ1-1; D is ambiguous. V lost 1 base and J 2 bases, leaving 5 bases between the germline ends. The CDR3 extends over 13 amino acids. The V gene's germline CDR1 is WSHSY and CDR2 SAAADI. The CDR3 region is CASSECANTEAFF. CDR3 bases: TGCGCCAGCAGTGAGTGCGCAAACACTGAAGCTTTCTTT.

This clonotype was detected once. One junction end disagrees with the germline gene, perhaps due to a read error. Here the CDR3 DNA reads TGTGCCAACAGCTTAGGGACAGTAAGTGGGATCCACCGGAGTGGCTACACCTTC. Its protein is CANSLGTVSGIHRSGYTF. The chain links TRBV7-3 to TRBJ1-2; the match to TRBD1 covers 7 bases. Germline values: CDR1 SGHTA, CDR2 FQGTGA. The CDR3 extends over 18 amino acids.

This clonotype occurred a few times. In DNA form, the CDR3 reads TGTGCCAGCTCGCGGACAGGGGGAGACAATGAGCAGTTCTTC. Protein product: CASSRTGGDNEQFF. The chain carries TRBV7-3 and TRBJ2-1, with TRBD1 matching 10 bases. In germline, CDR1 is SGHTA, CDR2 FQGTGA. The CDR3 is 14 residues long. J was trimmed by 5 bases and V by 8 bases; bases with no gene match: 6.

Remarks on this clonotype: Relative to the germline gene, one junction end is altered; a read error may explain this. The chain uses TRBV19 and TRBJ2-7, with 9 nucleotides matching TRBD1. CDR1 and CDR2 (germline): LNHDA, SQIVND (reference sequence). The CDR3 is 17 amino acids. CDR3 sequence: CASSMHGGQGRLYEQCF. DNA for the CDR3: TGTGCCAGTAGTATGCATGGGGGACAGGGCCGCCTTTACGAGCAGTGCTTC. Filled out from reference TRBV19 and TRBJ2-7, the complete variable domain reads DGGITQSPKYLFRKEGQNVTLSCEQNLNHDAMYWYRQDPGQGLRLIYYSQIVNDFQKGDIAEGYSVSREKKESFPLTVTSAQKNPTAFYLCASSMHGGQGRLYEQCFGPGTRLTVT.

There are many counts of this clonotype. This chain connects TRBV20-1 to TRBJ1-2, with D maybe TRBD1 (5 bases). Trimming removed 3 bases from V and 6 bases from J, with 14 bases in between. Germline assignment: CDR1 DFQATT and CDR2 SNEGSKA (reference sequence). The CDR3 contains 13 residues. As DNA, the CDR3 is TGCAGTGCTAGGGGGGTTTTGCACAATGGCTACACCTTC. The encoded protein is CSARGVLHNGYTF.

In regard to this clonotype: A junction end diverges from the germline sequence, so it may reflect a read error. The chain couples TRBV29-1 to TRBJ2-1; 12 bases are a match to TRBD1. The germline V gene encodes CDR1 SQVTM and CDR2 ANQGSEA. CDR3 length: 14 residues. The CDR3, as DNA: TGCAGCGCGGCCGGGACAGGGGGCTACGATGAGCAGTTCTTC. Translated, it gives CSAAGTGGYDEQFF.

This clonotype was recorded at least ten times. This chain links TRBV7-9 with TRBJ2-4; 9 bases align to TRBD1. CDR3 size: 15 residues. V lost 4 bases and J lost 7; bases outside the gene matches: 8. Germline CDR1 reads SEHNR; CDR2 reads FQNEAQ (reference sequence). CDR3 residues: CASSSYRDRDNIQYF. CDR3 nucleotides: TGTGCCAGCAGCTCTTACCGGGACAGGGATAACATTCAGTACTTC.

This clonotype was recorded many times. This rearrangement joins TRBV29-1 to TRBJ2-3; 9 bases are shared with TRBD1. The CDR3 length is 15 residues. Germline trimming cut 2 bases from V and 10 bases from J; bases unmatched to any gene: 13. Germline V gene data show CDR1 as SQVTM and CDR2 as ANQGSEA. This CDR3 reads CSVEPQGAPTDAQYF. The CDR3 DNA sequence: TGCAGCGTTGAACCACAGGGGGCGCCGACTGACGCGCAGTATTTT.

The table lists this clonotype with many counts. The chain has TRBV2 and TRBJ1-5; 9 nucleotides align to TRBD1. V lost 4 bases, J lost 7 bases, and 8 bases stayed unmatched. The CDR3 is 15 residues long. CDR1 SNHLY and CDR2 FYNNEI come from the germline V gene. As DNA, the CDR3 is TGTGCCAGCAGTGGGGGACAGGGTCCAACACAGCCCCAGCATTTT. Protein: CASSGGQGPTQPQHF.

This clonotype was seen a handful of times. A much larger clone sits a single nucleotide away, making a read error possible. The rearrangement links TRBV18 to TRBJ2-1, with TRBD1 matching over 9 bases. Germline loops: CDR1 KGHSH, CDR2 LQKENI. The CDR3 has 16 residues. This CDR3 is CASSPSGGQGYNEQLF. In DNA, the CDR3 is TGTGCCAGCTCACCAAGTGGGGGACAGGGTTACAATGAGCAGCTCTTC.

This clonotype came up many times. V gene TRBV11-3 combines with J gene TRBJ2-3; 9 bases fit TRBD2. The CDR3 extends over 14 amino acids. The germline V gene has CDR1 SGHNT and CDR2 YENEEA. V shed 1 base and J 5 bases; nucleotides not matched to a gene: 1. CDR3 residues: CASSLGLAEDTQYF. DNA for the CDR3: TGTGCCAGCAGCTTAGGACTAGCGGAAGATACGCAGTATTTT.

In this sample, this clonotype turned up many times. The chain joins TRBV30 to TRBJ2-7; tentative D call: TRBD2 (6 bases). The CDR3 totals 12 residues. Per the germline V gene, CDR1 is GTSNPN and CDR2 is SVGIG (reference sequence). V shed 8 bases and J shed 3 bases, with 14 bases lying between them. In nucleotides, the CDR3 is TGTGCCCTTAGGCGGCGGGACTACGAGCAGTACTTC. As protein: CALRRRDYEQYF.

This clonotype was detected many times. The chain couples TRBV5-1 to TRBJ2-3; D might be TRBD1 (6 bases). The CDR3 runs 16 residues. V lost 3 bases to trimming and J lost 2 bases, with 16 bases between them. CDR1 and CDR2 from the germline V gene are SGHRS and YFSETQ. The CDR3 DNA sequence: TGCGCCAGCAGCTCACTAGGGGGATCGGTCACAGATACGCAGTATTTT. Its protein is CASSSLGGSVTDTQYF. Using reference TRBV5-1 and TRBJ2-3 for the parts outside the CDR3, the full variable domain is KAGVTQTPRYLIKTRGQQVTLSCSPISGHRSVSWYQQTPGQGLQFLFEYFSETQRNKGNFPGRFSGRQFSNSRSEMNVSTLELGDSALYLCASSSLGGSVTDTQYFGPGTRLTVL.

This sequence joins TRBV2 and TRBJ1-5; possible D gene TRBD1, 5 bases. Germline CDR1 and CDR2: SNHLY and FYNNEI. The ends were cut back, 3 bases at V and 0 bases at J, with 12 bases in the middle. This CDR3 comprises 16 residues. CDR3 in amino acids: CASSDQPGHSNQPQHF. Here the CDR3 DNA reads TGTGCCAGCAGTGATCAGCCAGGGCATAGCAATCAGCCCCAGCATTTT. Full variable domain (rest looked up from reference TRBV2 and TRBJ1-5): EPEVTQTPSHQVTQMGQEVILRCVPISNHLYFYWYRQILGQKVEFLVSFYNNEISEKSEIFDDQFSVERPDGSNFTLKIRSTKLEDSAMYFCASSDQPGHSNQPQHFGDGTRLSIL.

The chain is built from TRBV10-3 and TRBJ1-3; 7 nucleotides align to TRBD1. V shed 11 bases, J shed 3 bases, and the junction held 13 bases outside the gene matches. The CDR3 sequence is 15 residues long. CDR1 ENHRY and CDR2 SYGVKD come from the germline V gene. The CDR3 is CAAERDRALGNTIYF. DNA for the CDR3: TGTGCCGCCGAACGAGACAGGGCTCTTGGAAACACCATATATTTT.

The chain recombines TRBV5-4 with TRBJ2-2; TRBD1 might be the D (5 bases). Trimming took 4 bases from V and 4 from J, leaving 14 bases between them. This CDR3 contains 15 residues. Germline loops: CDR1 SGHNT, CDR2 YYREEE (reference sequence). The CDR3 DNA follows: TGTGCCAGCAGCCACTTCGACAGTCCCACCGGGGAGCTGTTTTTT. This sequence encodes CASSHFDSPTGELFF.

This clonotype was seen ten or more times. The chain combines TRBV18 with TRBJ2-3, with D uncertain. Looked up from germline, CDR1 is KGHSH and CDR2 is LQKENI. The CDR3 consists of 9 residues. V dropped 5 bases and J dropped 6 bases, with 0 bases sitting between them. CDR3 in amino acids: CASSDTQYF. In DNA, the CDR3 is TGTGCCAGCTCAGATACGCAGTATTTT.

The chain employs TRBV14 and TRBJ2-3; possibly TRBD1 for D (5 bases). V lost 1 base to trimming and J lost 3 bases, with 11 bases between them. This CDR3 spans 15 amino acids. Germline V lookup: CDR1 SGHDN, CDR2 FVKESK. This CDR3 reads CASSQGGIGTDTQYF. For the CDR3, the DNA is TGTGCCAGCAGCCAAGGGGGCATTGGGACAGATACGCAGTATTTT.

The chain uses TRBV3-1 and TRBJ2-7, with 9 bases fitting TRBD1. The CDR3 contains 15 residues. In germline, CDR1 is LGHDT, CDR2 YNNKEL (reference sequence). The trim removed 6 bases at V and 2 bases at J, leaving 8 bases unmatched. The CDR3, as DNA: TGTGCCAGCAGTCCCGGGACAGGGAACCCCTACGAGCAGTACTTC. Amino acid sequence: CASSPGTGNPYEQYF.

The chain recombines TRBV20-1 with TRBJ2-7; D might be TRBD2 (5 bases). Trimming removed 7 bases at V and 3 bases at J, with 13 bases between. Germline V CDR1 and CDR2: DFQATT, SNEGSKA (reference sequence). The CDR3 consists of 12 residues. CDR3 sequence: CSGGGSIYEQYF. In DNA, the CDR3 is TGCAGTGGAGGAGGCTCGATCTACGAGCAGTACTTC.